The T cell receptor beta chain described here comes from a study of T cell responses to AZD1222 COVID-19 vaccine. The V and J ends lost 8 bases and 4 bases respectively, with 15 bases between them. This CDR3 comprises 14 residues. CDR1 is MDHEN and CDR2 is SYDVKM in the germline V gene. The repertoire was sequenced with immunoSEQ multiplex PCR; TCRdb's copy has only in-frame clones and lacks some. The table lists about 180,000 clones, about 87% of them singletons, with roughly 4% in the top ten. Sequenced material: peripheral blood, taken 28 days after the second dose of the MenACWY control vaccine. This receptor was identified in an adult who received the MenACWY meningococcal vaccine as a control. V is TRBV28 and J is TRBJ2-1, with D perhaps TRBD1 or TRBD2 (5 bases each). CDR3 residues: CASRPGQGYNEQFF. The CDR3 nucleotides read TGTGCCAGCCGACCGGGGCAGGGATACAATGAGCAGTTCTTC.